The source of this TCR beta chain is a study of OX40 agonist ivuxolimab in advanced cancers. Sampled blood was obtained at baseline, cycle 4 day 1, and cycle 7 day 1. As concerns this clone: An end of the junction does not agree with germline; a read error may underlie this.

TCRdb's copy holds only in-frame clones and misses some; the assay was immunoSEQ multiplex PCR. The top ten clones hold roughly 0.44% of a sample with approximately 70,000 clones, 92% of them seen once. Looked up from germline, CDR1 is LNHDA and CDR2 is SQIVND (reference sequence). The CDR3 consists of 15 residues. The chain joins TRBV19 to TRBJ2-5; D might be TRBD2 (7 bases). Sequences were derived from CD4+ or CD8+ T cells sorted from blood, sampled in a trial of the OX40 agonist ivuxolimab. This TCR derives from an adult with an advanced solid tumor such as melanoma, head and neck, liver or kidney cancer. In nucleotides, the CDR3 is TGTGCCAGTAGTATTCGGGCAGGGGCGGGGGAGACCAAGTACTTC. It codes for CASSIRAGAGETKYF.